This T cell receptor beta chain was identified in a study of blood T cell repertoires in COVID-19. Clones were sequenced by immunoSEQ multiplex PCR, and TCRdb holds only the in-frame ones, with some missing. The sample has fewer than 200,000 clones; roughly 87% are singletons. Sequenced material: PBMCs or T cells enriched from blood (not recorded which). The sequence was obtained from a human donor with acute COVID-19. The donor label of this sample is uncertain.

CDR3 loop: CASSPNSRESSYNSPLHF. CDR3 coding DNA: TGTGCCAGCAGCCCAAACTCTAGGGAGAGCTCCTATAATTCACCCCTCCACTTT. J is TRBJ1-6 and V is TRBV13, with unresolved D. V was trimmed by 5 bases and J by 0 bases, leaving 17 bases between them. The CDR3 loop spans 18 amino acids. CDR1 is PRHDT, CDR2 FYEKMQ, per germline (reference sequence).